The 30 T cell receptor beta chains presented below share a single source sample, sequenced in a study of CD8 T cells in ankylosing spondylitis. MiXCR, applied by TCRdb to the 5' RACE reads, yields one record per CDR3 protein. Of around 150,000 distinct CDR3 sequences in the sample, about 9.9% were seen once. Sequencing was done on a sample of blood, either unsorted or a sorted T cell fraction (not recorded which). These receptor sequences come from a male donor with ankylosing spondylitis or in good health (not recorded which).

This clonotype has at least ten counts. The chain joins TRBV5-1 to TRBJ2-1, with 8 bases lining up with TRBD1. Per the germline V gene, CDR1 is SGHRS and CDR2 is YFSETQ. After removal of 4 bases from V and 7 bases from J, the junction contained 4 bases not matched to a gene. The CDR3 totals 13 residues. The CDR3 DNA sequence: TGCGCCAGCAGCACCTGGACAGGGAATGAGCAGTTCTTC. Amino acid sequence: CASSTWTGNEQFF.

This clonotype was detected only a few times. The gene calls are TRBV27 and TRBJ2-6; unclear D gene. The ends were cut back, 4 bases at V and 0 bases at J, with 7 bases in the middle. The V gene's germline CDR1 is MNHEY and CDR2 SMNVEV (reference sequence). There are 15 residues in the CDR3. The CDR3 sequence is CASSSTNSGANVLTF. DNA for the CDR3: TGTGCCAGCAGTTCAACCAACTCTGGGGCCAACGTCCTGACTTTC.

In this sample, this clonotype turned up many times. V and J are TRBV9 and TRBJ2-1, with D maybe TRBD1 (6 bases). CDR1 SGDLS and CDR2 YYNGEE come from the germline V gene. CDR3 length: 15 residues. V was clipped by 0 bases and J by 7 bases, with 14 bases between them. DNA for the CDR3: TGTGCCAGCAGCGTAGGTAGTAGAACAGGGAATGAGCAGTTCTTC. This translates into CASSVGSRTGNEQFF.

This clonotype was picked up many times. This sequence joins TRBV5-6 and TRBJ1-2; 8 bases line up with TRBD1. This CDR3 contains 15 residues. The V segment lost 4 bases and the J segment 5 bases; nucleotides outside the gene matches: 10. Germline loops: CDR1 SGHDT, CDR2 YYEEEE. The CDR3 sequence is CASSTGTGPSYGYTF. The CDR3 nucleotides read TGTGCCAGCAGCACCGGGACAGGACCATCATATGGCTACACCTTC.

This clonotype has more than one count but fewer than ten. J is TRBJ2-2 and V is TRBV28; TRBD1 agrees at 9 bases. V gave up 5 bases and J gave up 4 bases; unmatched junction bases: 5. The CDR3 loop spans 15 amino acids. Germline loops: CDR1 MDHEN, CDR2 SYDVKM. The chain's CDR3 is CASSRTGDLTGELFF. The CDR3 DNA reads as TGTGCCAGCAGTCGGACAGGGGACCTCACCGGGGAGCTGTTTTTT.

In this sample, this clonotype turned up many times. This sequence joins TRBV15 and TRBJ1-2, with D unclear. Trimming removed 3 bases from V and 5 bases from J, with 7 bases in between. Germline V gene data show CDR1 as LNHNV and CDR2 as YYDKDF (reference sequence). This CDR3 region has 12 residues. The CDR3 DNA reads TGTGCCACCAGCAGCGAAACTTATGGCTACACCTTC. It specifies CATSSETYGYTF.

This chain joins TRBV10-3 and TRBJ2-1; 9 positions agree with TRBD2. This CDR3 region has 16 residues. Germline V CDR1 and CDR2: ENHRY, SYGVKD. V dropped 4 bases and J dropped 0; count of bases not matched to a gene: 4. In DNA, the CDR3 is TGTGCCATCAGTGGGGATAGCGGGAGCTCCTACAATGAGCAGTTCTTC. This sequence encodes CAISGDSGSSYNEQFF.

This chain connects TRBV4-2 to TRBJ2-5; 11 bases are shared with TRBD2. V shed 4 bases, J shed 2 bases, and the junction held 18 bases outside the gene matches. Per germline, CDR1 LGHNA and CDR2 YNFKEQ. The CDR3 is 20 residues long. CDR3 coding DNA: TGTGCCAGCAGCCTTGTGATTTGGGCTAGCGGGGGGCGTCCGCAAGAGACCCAGTACTTC. It is translated as CASSLVIWASGGRPQETQYF.

This clonotype was picked up many times. The chain recombines TRBV7-2 with TRBJ1-1; TRBD1 is a possible D gene (5 bases). Germline V gene data show CDR1 as SGHTA and CDR2 as FQGNSA. The CDR3 is made up of 14 amino acids. V lost 5 bases and J lost 3, with 13 bases in between. The CDR3 is CASSVRPGDTEAFF. The CDR3 nucleotides are TGTGCCAGCAGCGTTCGCCCGGGGGACACTGAAGCTTTCTTT. Combining the CDR3 with reference TRBV7-2 and TRBJ1-1 gives the whole variable domain GAGVSQSPSNKVTEKGKDVELRCDPISGHTALYWYRQSLGQGLEFLIYFQGNSAPDKSGLPSDRFSAERTGGSVSTLTIQRTQQEDSAVYLCASSVRPGDTEAFFGQGTRLTVV.

This clonotype was found many times. The chain couples TRBV10-3 to TRBJ2-1; tentative D call: TRBD2 (5 bases). Between the trimmed V and J ends, which lost 6 bases and 5 bases, there was a span of 8 bases. The CDR3 contains 12 residues. Per germline, CDR1 ENHRY and CDR2 SYGVKD. DNA for the CDR3: TGTGCCATCAGACAGAGGGACAATGAGCAGTTCTTC. The encoded protein is CAIRQRDNEQFF.

This clonotype appeared many times. The genes are TRBV9 and TRBJ2-7; D uncertain. CDR1 and CDR2 from the germline V gene are SGDLS and YYNGEE. V was shortened by 5 bases and J by 11 bases, with 14 bases between the two germline ends. This CDR3 spans 11 amino acids. CDR3 protein: CASSFDLRKYF. CDR3 nucleotide sequence: TGTGCCAGCAGTTTTGATCTTAGGAAGTACTTC.

This clonotype was picked up many times. The V call is TRBV6-5, the J call TRBJ1-2; 11 nucleotides match TRBD1. This CDR3 is 14 amino acids long. V gave up 0 bases and J gave up 7 bases; unmatched junction bases: 1. From germline, CDR1 is MNHEY and CDR2 SVGAGI. The CDR3 coding sequence is TGTGCCAGCAGTTACTCCGGGACAGGGGGTGGCTACACCTTC. Its translation: CASSYSGTGGGYTF.

This clonotype was seen repeatedly, ten times or more. The genes are TRBV10-2 and TRBJ1-4; no clear D. Germline V lookup: CDR1 WSHSY, CDR2 SAAADI. The CDR3 is 15 amino acids. Trimming left V 8 bases short and J 0 bases short, with 13 bases between. The CDR3 is CASLGRIATNEKLFF. The CDR3 nucleotides read TGCGCCAGCCTCGGCAGAATTGCAACTAATGAAAAACTGTTTTTT.

This clonotype has more than one count but fewer than ten. The J gene is TRBJ1-1, the V gene TRBV12-3 or TRBV12-4; 7 bases are a match to TRBD1. This CDR3 has 15 residues. The trim removed 3 bases at V and 4 bases at J, leaving 8 bases unmatched. CDR3 bases: TGTGCCAGCAGTTTGGGACAGCTTAGTGTCACTGAAGCTTTCTTT. Translated: CASSLGQLSVTEAFF.

V is TRBV20-1 and J is TRBJ2-5; a weak D match, TRBD2 (6 bases). The germline V and J ends were trimmed by 5 bases and 1 base, with 8 bases remaining between them. The CDR3 runs to 12 residues. Germline V lookup: CDR1 DFQATT, CDR2 SNEGSKA (reference sequence). The CDR3, as DNA: TGCAGTGCTGGGGACTTCCAAGAGACCCAGTACTTC. Its protein is CSAGDFQETQYF.

At least ten counts were recorded for this clonotype. V gene TRBV21-1 combines with J gene TRBJ2-5. TRBV21-1 is deemed a pseudogene. The CDR3 consists of 11 residues. CDR3 in DNA: TGTGCCAGCAGCAGCTATTACCTCCAGTACTTC. This codes for CASSSYYLQYF.

In the case of this clonotype: One base away lies a much larger clone, so this may be a sequencing read error. The V gene is TRBV25-1, the J gene TRBJ1-1, with a weak D call TRBD1 (5 bases). The CDR3 spans 17 residues. Germline lookup yields CDR1 MGHDK and CDR2 SYGVNS. The CDR3 protein is CARSDKGPTSGYTEAFF. The CDR3 DNA is TGTGCCAGGAGTGATAAGGGGCCCACCTCAGGTTACACTGAAGCTTTCTTT.

This clonotype has only a few counts. V and J are TRBV3-1 and TRBJ2-5; D possibly corresponds to TRBD1 (5 bases). Trimming shortened V by 6 bases and J by 5 bases, and 10 bases separated the two germline ends. Germline V gives CDR1 LGHDT, CDR2 YNNKEL (reference sequence). This CDR3 is built from 12 residues. Here the CDR3 reads CASRSKGETQYF. The CDR3 DNA reads as TGTGCCAGCAGATCGAAGGGGGAGACCCAGTACTTC.

This clonotype was detected many times. V and J are TRBV3-1 and TRBJ2-5; D may be TRBD2 (5 bases). Germline values: CDR1 LGHDT, CDR2 YNNKEL (reference sequence). Trimming removed 3 bases at V and 5 bases at J, with 10 bases between. The CDR3 has 13 amino acids. CDR3 loop: CASSHLAEETQYF. Here the CDR3 DNA reads TGTGCCAGCAGCCATCTAGCAGAGGAGACCCAGTACTTC.

This clonotype was counted between two and nine times. The J gene is TRBJ2-1, the V gene TRBV13, with 7 bases aligning to TRBD2. Germline V CDR1 and CDR2: PRHDT, FYEKMQ (reference sequence). The junction had 1 base not matched to a gene; V was cut back by 5 bases and J by 0 bases. This CDR3 is 14 amino acids long. The CDR3 DNA is TGTGCCAGCAGCGGGAGGGGCTCCTACAATGAGCAGTTCTTC. It translates to CASSGRGSYNEQFF.

This clonotype has ten or more counts. The gene calls are TRBV5-5 and TRBJ2-5, with 7 nucleotides matching TRBD1. From germline, CDR1 is SGHKS and CDR2 YYEKEE (reference sequence). The CDR3 is 14 residues long. V gave up 4 bases and J gave up 3 bases; unmatched junction bases: 6. CDR3 amino acids: CASSRQGLEETQYF. The CDR3 DNA reads TGTGCCAGCAGCCGACAGGGATTAGAAGAGACCCAGTACTTC.

This clonotype was observed a handful of times. This chain links TRBV20-1 with TRBJ2-7; 9 bases are a match to TRBD1. Germline V CDR1 and CDR2: DFQATT, SNEGSKA (reference sequence). This CDR3 is 15 amino acids long. The J segment lost 3 bases and the V segment lost 5 bases, leaving 11 bases of the junction unmatched. CDR3 in amino acids: CSALPPRQGGYEQYF. The CDR3 region has the DNA TGCAGTGCTCTCCCCCCCCGACAGGGGGGCTACGAGCAGTACTTC.

At least ten counts were recorded for this clonotype. The chain couples TRBV7-8 to TRBJ1-3; D uncertain. Germline V lookup: CDR1 SGHVS, CDR2 FQNEAQ. V was trimmed by 5 bases and J by 0 bases, leaving 8 bases between them. The CDR3 sequence is 14 residues long. The CDR3 nucleotides are TGTGCCAGCAGCCCCCTAGGCTCTGGAAACACCATATATTTT. Protein sequence: CASSPLGSGNTIYF.

Many counts were recorded for this clonotype. V gene TRBV20-1 combines with J gene TRBJ2-7, with D unclear. V was shortened by 6 bases and J by 2 bases, with 20 bases between the two germline ends. Germline V gene sequence: CDR1 DFQATT, CDR2 SNEGSKA (reference sequence). This CDR3 region has 15 residues. The CDR3 sequence: CSAPAYVSGPYEQYF. The DNA of the CDR3 is TGCAGTGCGCCCGCTTATGTCTCCGGGCCCTACGAGCAGTACTTC.

Only a few counts were recorded for this clonotype. The chain combines TRBV6-1 with TRBJ2-7; 12 nucleotides line up with TRBD2. Germline values: CDR1 MNHNS, CDR2 SASEGT. The junction had 2 bases not matched to a gene; V was cut back by 4 bases and J by 1 base. This CDR3 contains 15 residues. The CDR3 is CASSGGTSGSYEQYF. CDR3 DNA: TGTGCCAGCAGTGGGGGGACTAGCGGGTCCTACGAGCAGTACTTC.

This clonotype was seen repeatedly, ten times or more. The chain carries TRBV7-8 and TRBJ2-3, with a weak D call TRBD2 (6 bases). Germline-derived CDR1 and CDR2 are SGHVS and FQNEAQ. V lost 1 base, J lost 0 bases, and 8 bases lay in between. The CDR3 sequence is 15 residues long. CDR3 amino acids: CASSLVGLSTDTQYF. The CDR3 DNA reads as TGTGCCAGCAGCTTAGTGGGACTCAGCACAGATACGCAGTATTTT.

This clonotype was seen many times. The V gene is TRBV3-1, the J gene TRBJ1-1, with D maybe TRBD1 (5 bases). The length of the CDR3 is 12 residues. The germline V and J ends were trimmed by 4 bases and 4 bases, with 7 bases remaining between them. CDR1 is LGHDT, CDR2 YNNKEL, per germline (reference sequence). The chain's CDR3 is CASSPGTTEAFF. The CDR3 nucleotides read TGTGCCAGCAGCCCTGGGACCACTGAAGCTTTCTTT.

This clonotype was found a few times. The chain is built from TRBV12-3 or TRBV12-4 and TRBJ1-2; D gene ambiguous. The V end lost 5 bases, the J end lost 5 bases, and 18 bases lay between the germline ends. This CDR3 has 15 amino acids. The DNA for the CDR3 is TGTGCCAGCAGTCCGCGGACCGGGAGAGGGTATGGCTACACCTTC. This sequence encodes CASSPRTGRGYGYTF.

The chain has TRBV27 and TRBJ1-4, with 9 bases aligning to TRBD1. After removal of 4 bases from V and 6 bases from J, the junction contained 3 bases not matched to a gene. In germline, CDR1 is MNHEY, CDR2 SMNVEV (reference sequence). The CDR3 is made up of 14 amino acids. CDR3 protein: CASSSGTGHEKLFF. Written as DNA, the CDR3 is TGTGCCAGCAGTTCCGGGACAGGGCATGAAAAACTGTTTTTT. Using reference TRBV27 and TRBJ1-4 for the parts outside the CDR3, the full variable domain is EAQVTQNPRYLITVTGKKLTVTCSQNMNHEYMSWYRQDPGLGLRQIYYSMNVEVTDKGDVPEGYKVSRKEKRNFPLILESPSPNQTSLYFCASSSGTGHEKLFFGSGTQLSVL.

This clonotype was counted many times. The chain employs TRBV29-1 and TRBJ1-2; D gene uncertain. This CDR3 contains 10 residues. Germline CDR1 reads SQVTM; CDR2 reads ANQGSEA. V lost 7 bases and J 8 bases, leaving 11 bases between the germline ends. This CDR3 reads CSAESRGYTF. The CDR3, as DNA: TGCAGCGCTGAGTCAAGAGGCTACACCTTC.